Shown below are 15 T cell receptor beta chains from a single sample sequenced in a study of blood T cell repertoires in COVID-19. The method was immunoSEQ multiplex PCR; TCRdb's version includes in-frame clones alone and lacks a portion of them. The sample includes about 180,000 clones, about 87% seen only once; the top ten take 4% to 5%. The sequenced material came from peripheral blood. The receptors were sampled from a woman aged 25 to 45 with acute or convalescent COVID-19.

This clone appeared a single time. The V and J genes are TRBV5-1 and TRBJ2-3; D may be TRBD1 (6 bases). V was cut by 5 bases and J by 1 base, with 14 bases left in between. The CDR3 extends over 15 amino acids. Germline V gene lookup returns CDR1 SGHRS and CDR2 YFSETQ. As DNA, the CDR3 is TGCGCCAGCAGTCTCCGGGACACAGGCACAGATACGCAGTATTTT. Encoded protein: CASSLRDTGTDTQYF.

V usage is TRBV5-1 and J usage is TRBJ2-1; TRBD2 aligns across 10 bases. The CDR3 runs 15 residues. V was clipped by 4 bases and J by 9 bases; unmatched bases: 10. Germline values: CDR1 SGHRS, CDR2 YFSETQ. The chain's CDR3 is CASSAGTSVRLEQFF. The CDR3 region has the DNA TGCGCCAGCAGCGCCGGGACTAGCGTAAGGCTTGAGCAGTTCTTC.

The chain carries TRBV27 and TRBJ2-7; 8 bases agree with TRBD1. This CDR3 has 13 residues. The V segment lost 6 bases and the J segment 7 bases; nucleotides outside the gene matches: 8. From germline, CDR1 is MNHEY and CDR2 SMNVEV (reference sequence). The CDR3 coding sequence is TGTGCCAGCAGGATCCAGGGGGCTGGGGAGCAGTACTTC. This sequence encodes CASRIQGAGEQYF.

The chain links TRBV6-5 to TRBJ2-7; TRBD2 matches 8 bases. Germline values: CDR1 MNHEY, CDR2 SVGAGI. Trimming removed 5 bases from V and 9 bases from J; junction bases left unmatched: 6. The CDR3 length is 12 residues. CDR3 residues: CASSQRERGQYF. The CDR3 DNA follows: TGTGCCAGCAGTCAGCGGGAGAGGGGGCAGTACTTC.

The V gene is TRBV10-1, the J gene TRBJ2-3, with TRBD2 matching over 9 bases. After removal of 5 bases from V and 1 base from J, the junction contained 7 bases not matched to a gene. Germline CDR1 reads WNHNN; CDR2 reads SYGVQD (reference sequence). The CDR3 covers 16 residues. In DNA, the CDR3 is TGCGCCAGCAGTTCAGGGAGGACTAGCGGCACAGATACGCAGTATTTT. It yields the protein CASSSGRTSGTDTQYF.

The chain couples TRBV12-5 to TRBJ2-2, with a tentative D call TRBD1 (5 bases). Germline V gives CDR1 LGHNT, CDR2 FRNRAP. With 5 bases removed from V and 6 bases from J, the gap between germline ends came to 10 bases. The CDR3 extends over 13 amino acids. The CDR3 DNA reads as TGTGCTAGTGGTAACGCAGGGTCCGGGGAGCTGTTTTTT. This codes for CASGNAGSGELFF.

The chain links TRBV2 to TRBJ2-7; maybe TRBD1 (8 bases). V lost 8 bases to trimming and J lost 6 bases, with 17 bases between them. There are 13 residues in the CDR3. From germline, CDR1 is SNHLY and CDR2 FYNNEI. The chain's CDR3 is CASETGGGSEQYF. In DNA form, the CDR3 reads TGTGCCAGCGAAACAGGGGGAGGGTCCGAGCAGTACTTC.

The chain links TRBV29-1 to TRBJ2-5; 10 bases map to TRBD1. This CDR3 contains 14 residues. Germline V lookup: CDR1 SQVTM, CDR2 ANQGSEA. Trimming took 5 bases from V and 5 from J; bases not matched to a gene: 8. CDR3 nucleotide sequence: TGCAGCGTTCTCCGGGACAGGGGCAGGGAGACCCAGTACTTC. Translating it yields CSVLRDRGRETQYF.

The V call is TRBV19, the J call TRBJ1-6, with D maybe TRBD1 (5 bases). CDR1 and CDR2 from the germline V gene are LNHDA and SQIVND (reference sequence). Trimming stripped 10 bases from V and 9 bases from J, with 16 bases between. This CDR3 contains 13 residues. The CDR3: CATSDQGSSPLHF. The CDR3 bases are TGTGCCACGTCGGATCAGGGTAGTTCACCCCTCCACTTT.

This clone was seen a few times. This chain joins TRBV5-5 and TRBJ1-2; no clear D gene. Germline-derived CDR1 and CDR2 are SGHKS and YYEKEE (reference sequence). The CDR3 length is 13 residues. V lost 6 bases and J 7 bases, leaving 16 bases between the germline ends. CDR3 DNA sequence: TGTGCCAGCACCCCGACAAACTGGCGTGGCTACACCTTC. Translating gives CASTPTNWRGYTF.

V is TRBV6-6 and J is TRBJ2-7, with D possibly being TRBD1 (6 bases). Germline V gene sequence: CDR1 MNHNY, CDR2 SVGAGI (reference sequence). The CDR3 covers 12 residues. Trimming removed 6 bases from V and 5 bases from J, with 11 bases in between. DNA of the CDR3: TGTGCCAGCAGCCCTTACAGGGACGAGCAGTACTTC. Translation gives CASSPYRDEQYF.

The rearrangement joins TRBV28 to TRBJ2-3; 13 bases line up with TRBD2. V trimming: 5 bases; J trimming: 4 bases; junction bases outside the gene matches: 6. The CDR3 length is 16 residues. Germline CDR1 is MDHEN and CDR2 is SYDVKM. This CDR3 reads CASSLRLAGGPDTQYF. The CDR3 region has the DNA TGTGCCAGCAGTCTAAGACTAGCGGGAGGCCCAGATACGCAGTATTTT.

V is TRBV27 and J is TRBJ2-1; TRBD1 agrees at 8 bases. The germline CDR1 and CDR2 sequences are MNHEY and SMNVEV (reference sequence). The V segment lost 4 bases and the J segment 9 bases; nucleotides outside the gene matches: 11. This CDR3 contains 15 residues. CDR3 residues: CASSSTRTGTGEQFF. CDR3 nucleotide sequence: TGTGCCAGCAGTTCCACCAGGACAGGGACGGGTGAGCAGTTCTTC.

The chain couples TRBV7-8 to TRBJ2-1; 14 bases fit TRBD2. CDR1 is SGHVS and CDR2 is FQNEAQ in the germline V gene. This CDR3 region has 16 residues. The trim removed 4 bases at V and 8 bases at J, leaving 7 bases unmatched. This chain's CDR3 is CASSSTGLAGEDEQFF. For the CDR3, the DNA is TGTGCCAGCAGCTCAACGGGACTAGCGGGAGAAGATGAGCAGTTCTTC.

This sequence joins TRBV7-9 and TRBJ1-5, with D possibly being TRBD1 (6 bases). The V gene's germline CDR1 is SEHNR and CDR2 FQNEAQ (reference sequence). The germline V and J ends were trimmed by 7 bases and 11 bases, with 21 bases remaining between them. The CDR3 is 14 amino acids. The CDR3 region is CASTSGTSLQSQHF. In DNA form, the CDR3 reads TGTGCCAGCACCTCCGGGACATCCCTTCAATCCCAGCATTTT.